These T cell receptor beta chains were read from a single sample in a study of blood T cell repertoires in COVID-19. Some clones are missing from TCRdb's copy, which holds only in-frame ones; the method was immunoSEQ multiplex PCR. Among approximately 380,000 clones, around 85% were seen once, and the ten largest hold roughly 3.6%. Sample: peripheral blood. All receptors derive from a woman between 18 and 29 years old with acute or convalescent COVID-19. CDR3s include the opening cysteine and the closing phenylalanine or tryptophan. A D gene is named only where the DNA matches it firmly. Only part of the rows carry a size: once, few, many, or a class if the clone is expanded.

size	V	J	D	DNA	CDR3
-	TRBV29-1	TRBJ1-3	-	TGCAGCGTTGGACAGTATGGAAACACCATATATTTT	CSVGQYGNTIYF
-	TRBV5-5	TRBJ1-1	-	TGTGCCAGCAGCTATTATCCTAGCGGACTGATGAACACTGAAGCTTTCTTT	CASSYYPSGLMNTEAFF
-	TRBV18	TRBJ2-5	-	TGTGCCAGCTCACCTATTTCGAAGCGACCAAAGACCCAGTACTTC	CASSPISKRPKTQYF
once	TRBV11-2	TRBJ2-1	TRBD2	TGTGCCAGCAGCTTAGAATTGGCGGGGGGGCCTTCGTATGAGCAGTTCTTC	CASSLELAGGPSYEQFF
-	TRBV6-5	TRBJ1-4	-	TGTGCCAGCAGTTATCAGGGCCCAGAAAAACTGTTTTTT	CASSYQGPEKLFF
-	TRBV6-1	TRBJ1-1	-	TGTGCCAGCAGTGAAGACAGGAACACTGAAGCTTTCTTT	CASSEDRNTEAFF
-	TRBV27	TRBJ1-2	-	TGTGCCAGCAGTTTTACTGATAACTATGGCTACACCTTC	CASSFTDNYGYTF
-	TRBV2	TRBJ2-3	-	TGTGCCAGCAGTGGTCGGGGGGCAGCTTCAGATACGCAGTATTTT	CASSGRGAASDTQYF
-	TRBV19	TRBJ1-6	TRBD1	TGTGCCAGTAGTATAGGGGGGACAGGTAATTCACCCCTCCACTTT	CASSIGGTGNSPLHF
-	TRBV28	TRBJ1-2	TRBD1	TGTGCCGCCTTGGGACAGTATGGCTACACCTTC	CAALGQYGYTF
-	TRBV6-1	TRBJ1-1	-	TGTGCCAGCAGTGAATTTTCGTCGGCTGAAGCTTTCTTT	CASSEFSSAEAFF
-	TRBV7-6	TRBJ2-1	TRBD2	TGTGCCAGCAGCTCCGGGACTAGCGGCTACAATGAGCAGTTCTTC	CASSSGTSGYNEQFF
many	TRBV5-1	TRBJ1-1	-	TGCGCCAGCAGCCCGACGCTAAGCAGGGGAACTGAAGCTTTCTTT	CASSPTLSRGTEAFF
-	TRBV5-6	TRBJ2-1	-	TGTGCCAGCACGTTCGGATGGGGGGATGAGCAGTTCTTC	CASTFGWGDEQFF
-	TRBV11-2	TRBJ1-1	-	TGTGCCAGCAGCCACGGACAGCTTCTGGGGAACACTGAAGCTTTCTTT	CASSHGQLLGNTEAFF